The rows below give T cell receptor beta chains drawn from one sample of a study of T cell responses to AZD1222 COVID-19 vaccine. This table comes from immunoSEQ multiplex PCR, and its TCRdb copy is limited to in-frame clones, with some not included. The table includes roughly 20,000 clones, 84% detected once. Sequenced material: peripheral blood, taken 28 days after the second AZD1222 dose. These receptors came from an adult who received the AZD1222 COVID-19 vaccine. The CDR3 runs from the conserved cysteine through the conserved F or W.

CDR3 length	V gene	J gene	CDR3 protein
14	TRBV19	TRBJ1-1	CASSRGQGWTEAFF
16	TRBV5-1	TRBJ2-7	CASSYIPGTATYEQYF
15	TRBV5-1	TRBJ2-5	CASTGSSAGAQTQYF
14	TRBV18	TRBJ2-5	CASSPPAGQETQYF
13	TRBV6-5	TRBJ2-5	CASRLSGEETQYF
15	TRBV4-1	TRBJ1-5	CASSQSGSGSQPQHF
15	TRBV11-3	TRBJ2-7	CASSLDNTGGDEQYF
13	TRBV11-3	TRBJ1-2	CASSSILFDGYTF
13	TRBV6-5	TRBJ1-5	CASSYREGQPQHF
17	TRBV7-3	TRBJ2-1	CASSFSRTEGERYEQFF
14	TRBV5-8	TRBJ1-4	CASRPGTGLEKLFF
14	TRBV30	TRBJ1-2	CAWSEGQANYGYTF
14	TRBV4-3	TRBJ2-3	CASSQDRSTDTQYF
15	TRBV4-1	TRBJ2-7	CASSQAGVLSYEQYF
14	TRBV15	TRBJ2-3	CATSRQGSTDTQYF
12	TRBV6-6	TRBJ1-1	CASSPGGTEAFF
17	TRBV4-1	TRBJ2-2	CASRQVPGAADTGELFF
14	TRBV11-3	TRBJ2-7	CASSLDPGRGEQYF
15	TRBV4-1	TRBJ2-7	CASSQAGQGPYEQYF
15	TRBV7-9	TRBJ1-4	CASSSGVATNEKLFF
15	TRBV2	TRBJ2-5	CASSEVRGFQETQYF
17	TRBV5-4	TRBJ2-5	CASSSGLARGGEETQYF
15	TRBV2	TRBJ2-5	CASSQRVGGQETQYF
15	TRBV6-5	TRBJ2-3	CASRGDRAYADTQYF
12	TRBV5-1	TRBJ2-5	CASTQVTGTQYF
14	TRBV6-5	TRBJ1-2	CASRLRTGNYGYTF
13	TRBV4-3	TRBJ2-2	CASSQEFTGELFF
15	TRBV5-1	TRBJ2-1	CASSAGRRFANEQFF
12	TRBV9	TRBJ1-1	CASRATDGEAFF
16	TRBV3-1/TRBV3-2	TRBJ2-2	CASSQDDDSYTGELFF
16	TRBV7-6	TRBJ2-2	CASSSGAGGLGGELFF
15	TRBV5-1	TRBJ1-3	CASSFSQGSGNTIYF
14	TRBV19	TRBJ2-5	CASSIVAVQETQYF
14	TRBV10-1	TRBJ1-1	CASSDSDTYTEAFF
13	TRBV12-3/TRBV12-4	TRBJ2-7	CASTPGGHYEQYF
15	TRBV7-6	TRBJ2-5	CASSHATGAKETQYF
11	TRBV7-6	TRBJ2-7	CASSSYYEQYF